The sequence of this TCR beta chain was determined in a study of blood T cell repertoires in COVID-19. Background on the study: The United States, Italy and Spain provided the acute and convalescent COVID-19 samples. The analysed material was cDNA or gDNA that came from T cells, B-cell-depleted T cells, or PBMCs.

TCRdb's copy holds only in-frame clones and misses some; the assay was immunoSEQ multiplex PCR. This table holds 110,000 to 150,000 clones, 84% found once. Everyone who took part was about 18 to 90 years old, and they came from about two dozen US areas. The germline gives CDR1 LNHDA, CDR2 SQIVND (reference sequence). This CDR3 is 16 amino acids long. The V and J ends lost 3 bases and 3 bases, in that order; junction bases with no gene match: 8. The sequenced sample consisted of PBMCs or T cells enriched from blood (not recorded which). The genes are TRBV19 and TRBJ2-7, with 10 bases fitting TRBD2. The sequence was obtained from a young woman who had been exposed to COVID-19. Written as DNA, the CDR3 is TGTGCCAGTAGTATTGGACTAGCGGAAGCCCTCTACGAGCAGTACTTC. Translation: CASSIGLAEALYEQYF.